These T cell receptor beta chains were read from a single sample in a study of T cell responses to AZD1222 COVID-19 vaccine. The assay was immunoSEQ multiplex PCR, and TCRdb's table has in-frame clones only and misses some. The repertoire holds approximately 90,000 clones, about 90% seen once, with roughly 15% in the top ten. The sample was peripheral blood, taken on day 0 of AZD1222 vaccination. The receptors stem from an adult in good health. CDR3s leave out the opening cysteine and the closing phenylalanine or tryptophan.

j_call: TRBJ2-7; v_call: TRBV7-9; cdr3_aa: ASSQFSGGRRNEQY
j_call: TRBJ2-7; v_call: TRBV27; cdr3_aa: ASSPAKVREQY
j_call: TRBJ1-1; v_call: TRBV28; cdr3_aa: ATLNRDRYEAF
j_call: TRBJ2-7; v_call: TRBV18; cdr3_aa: ASSPHPGGEQY
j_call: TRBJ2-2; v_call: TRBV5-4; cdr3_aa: ASSLEGGLAGAGELF
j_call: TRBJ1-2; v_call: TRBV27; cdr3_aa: ASSLWFRDNLYGYT
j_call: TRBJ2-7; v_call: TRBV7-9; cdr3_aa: ASSFSYEQY
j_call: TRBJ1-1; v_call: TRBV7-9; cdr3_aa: ASSSGRMVGTEAF
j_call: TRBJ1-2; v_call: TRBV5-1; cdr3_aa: ASSLGSGNYGYT
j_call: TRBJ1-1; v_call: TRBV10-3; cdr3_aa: AISPGQGTRMNTEAF
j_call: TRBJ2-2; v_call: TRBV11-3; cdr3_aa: ASRGFGSGAGELF
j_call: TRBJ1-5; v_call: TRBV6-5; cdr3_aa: ASRLDSSNQPQH
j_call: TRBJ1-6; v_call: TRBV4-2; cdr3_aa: ASSRSGADNSPLH
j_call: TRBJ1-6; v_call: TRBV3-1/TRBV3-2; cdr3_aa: AAGGSPLH
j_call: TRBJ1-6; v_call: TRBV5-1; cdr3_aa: ASSFTTGGGNSPLH
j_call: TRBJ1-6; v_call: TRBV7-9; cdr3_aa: ASSKQGGNSPLH
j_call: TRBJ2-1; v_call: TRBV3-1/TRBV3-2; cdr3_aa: ASSPGLTSGRGVEQF
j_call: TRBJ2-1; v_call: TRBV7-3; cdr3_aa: ASSLGLADNEQF
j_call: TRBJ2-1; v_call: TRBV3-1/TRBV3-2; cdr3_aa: ASSLTSGKGEQF
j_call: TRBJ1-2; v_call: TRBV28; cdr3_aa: ASSLIQNPGGYT
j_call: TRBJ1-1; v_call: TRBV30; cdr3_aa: AWSLGARTEAF
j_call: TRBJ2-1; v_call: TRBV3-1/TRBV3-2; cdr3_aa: ASSQDPGTSGNEQF
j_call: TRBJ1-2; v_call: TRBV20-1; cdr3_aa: SANNRGGYT
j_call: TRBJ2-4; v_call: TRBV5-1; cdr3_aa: ASSSSSFAAGMGIQY
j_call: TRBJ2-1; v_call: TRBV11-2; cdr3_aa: ASSHGVVSGYNEQF
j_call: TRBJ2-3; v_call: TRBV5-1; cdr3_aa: ASSLVATNTDTQY
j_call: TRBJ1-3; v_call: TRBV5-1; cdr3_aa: ASHDRTGGNTIY
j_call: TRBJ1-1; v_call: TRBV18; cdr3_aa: ASSLNKGQTEAF
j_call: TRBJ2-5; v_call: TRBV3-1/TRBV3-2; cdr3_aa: ASSQEARGAQY
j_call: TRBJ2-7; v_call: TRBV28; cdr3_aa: ASSDLRVRSYEQY
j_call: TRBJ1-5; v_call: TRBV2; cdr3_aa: ASSERGDNQPQH
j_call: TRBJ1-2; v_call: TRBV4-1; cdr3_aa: ASSQAVGQYYGYT
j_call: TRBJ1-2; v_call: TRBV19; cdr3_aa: ASKVRGGFGYT
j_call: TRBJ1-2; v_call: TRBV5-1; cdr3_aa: ASSLETGDYGYT
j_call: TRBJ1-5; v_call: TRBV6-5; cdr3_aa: ASNPVPRPDQPQH
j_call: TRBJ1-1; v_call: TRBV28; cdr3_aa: ASRGSGGKTEAF
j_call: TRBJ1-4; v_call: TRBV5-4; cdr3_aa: ASRSQSGPEKLF
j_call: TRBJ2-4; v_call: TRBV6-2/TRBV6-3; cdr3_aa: ASSTIELLGREAKNIQY
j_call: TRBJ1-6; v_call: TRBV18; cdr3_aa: ASSPRQGVDSPLH
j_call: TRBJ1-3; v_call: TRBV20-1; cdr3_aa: SASNSDRNTIY
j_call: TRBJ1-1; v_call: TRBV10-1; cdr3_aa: ASSPTRTGKAF
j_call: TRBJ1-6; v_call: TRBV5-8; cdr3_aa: ASSFTGQGRGSPLH
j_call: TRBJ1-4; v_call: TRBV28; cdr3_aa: ASSLLQGYEKLF
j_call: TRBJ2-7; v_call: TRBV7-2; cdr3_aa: ASSFQATYEQY